This entry lists 10 T cell receptor beta chains sequenced from one sample in a study of shared clonotypes between healthy human individuals. The data were produced by immunoSEQ multiplex PCR, yet TCRdb's version contains in-frame clones alone and is incomplete. The table has about 1.9 million clones, around 93% seen once. Naivety among CD8 cells was defined by CD45RO negativity and positive CCR7 selection, thereby excluding terminally differentiated effector memory CD45RA+ cells. The source material was naive CD8+ T cells from PBMCs. These TCRs come from a young man in good health. Some clones in this sample may be carry-over from other donors' samples.

V and J are TRBV7-9 and TRBJ2-3, with unresolved D. With 5 bases removed from V and 4 bases from J, the gap between germline ends came to 10 bases. The CDR3 loop spans 13 amino acids. The germline V gene encodes CDR1 SEHNR and CDR2 FQNEAQ (reference sequence). The CDR3 protein is CASSVVSADTQYF. CDR3 DNA: TGTGCCAGCAGCGTGGTGAGCGCAGATACGCAGTATTTT. Supplemented by reference TRBV7-9 and TRBJ2-3, the full variable domain reads DTGVSQNPRHKITKRGQNVTFRCDPISEHNRLYWYRQTLGQGPEFLTYFQNEAQLEKSRLLSDRFSAERPKGSFSTLEIQRTEQGDSAMYLCASSVVSADTQYFGPGTRLTVL.

The chain links TRBV27 to TRBJ2-3; no clear D gene. V dropped 4 bases and J dropped 4 bases, with 9 bases sitting between them. The CDR3 spans 13 residues. CDR1 MNHEY and CDR2 SMNVEV come from the germline V gene (reference sequence). The CDR3 reads CASSSDMADTQYF. The CDR3 DNA reads TGTGCCAGCAGTTCAGATATGGCAGATACGCAGTATTTT.

This CDR3 reads CASSSGRTYEQYF. The CDR3 DNA reads TGTGCCAGCAGCTCCGGGCGAACCTACGAGCAGTACTTC. This chain links TRBV5-5 with TRBJ2-7; D call uncertain. The V and J ends lost 3 bases and 2 bases respectively, with 9 bases between them. The CDR3 spans 13 residues. The germline gives CDR1 SGHKS, CDR2 YYEKEE (reference sequence).

The V call is TRBV16, the J call TRBJ2-6, with D perhaps matching TRBD1 or TRBD2 (6 bases each). V lost 4 bases to trimming and J lost 5 bases, with 12 bases between them. The V gene's germline CDR1 is KGHSY and CDR2 FQNENV. CDR3 length: 15 amino acids. For the CDR3, the DNA is TGTGCCAGCAGCCCCTGGAGGGGGAGGGCCAACGTCCTGACTTTC. Protein product: CASSPWRGRANVLTF.

J is TRBJ2-2 and V is TRBV13; D unclear. Looked up from germline, CDR1 is PRHDT and CDR2 is FYEKMQ (reference sequence). V was cut by 2 bases and J by 6 bases, with 7 bases left in between. CDR3 length equals 13 residues. The CDR3 sequence: CASSLTEAGELFF. CDR3 in DNA: TGTGCCAGCAGCTTAACAGAGGCCGGGGAGCTGTTTTTT.

The chain carries TRBV29-1 and TRBJ2-7, with 8 bases identical to TRBD1. Germline CDR1 reads SQVTM; CDR2 reads ANQGSEA. The length of the CDR3 is 15 residues. The V gene end was trimmed by 4 bases and the J gene end by 6 bases; junction bases not matched to a gene: 14. The CDR3 sequence is CSVVGFTTGVREQYF. In DNA form, the CDR3 reads TGCAGCGTTGTGGGTTTTACGACAGGGGTTCGCGAGCAGTACTTC.

The chain couples TRBV9 to TRBJ2-6; no definite D call. CDR3 size: 15 residues. Germline CDR1 SGDLS, CDR2 YYNGEE. Trimming cost V 4 bases and J 0 bases, with 8 bases left between them. As DNA, the CDR3 is TGTGCCAGCAGCACTGACATCTCTGGGGCCAACGTCCTGACTTTC. It specifies CASSTDISGANVLTF.

The rearrangement links TRBV29-1 to TRBJ1-2; 7 positions match TRBD1. Germline CDR1 reads SQVTM; CDR2 reads ANQGSEA. V was pared by 7 bases and J by 2 bases, with 10 bases of the junction left unmatched. The CDR3 runs to 14 residues. CDR3 region: CSASGQAENYGYTF. The CDR3 DNA sequence: TGCAGCGCCTCTGGACAGGCGGAGAACTATGGCTACACCTTC. Supplemented by reference TRBV29-1 and TRBJ1-2, the full variable domain reads SAVISQKPSRDICQRGTSLTIQCQVDSQVTMMFWYRQQPGQSLTLIATANQGSEATYESGFVIDKFPISRPNLTFSTLTVSNMSPEDSSIYLCSASGQAENYGYTFGSGTRLTVV.

The chain employs TRBV28 and TRBJ2-7, with D possibly matching TRBD1 (6 bases). CDR1 and CDR2 (germline): MDHEN, SYDVKM. Trimming pared 2 bases from V and 2 bases from J, leaving 13 bases between. The CDR3 contains 15 residues. CDR3 sequence (DNA): TGTGCCAGCAGTTTAACAGGGCCGAAAGCCTACGAGCAGTACTTC. It specifies CASSLTGPKAYEQYF.

V and J are TRBV9 and TRBJ2-7; D call uncertain. The CDR3 totals 16 residues. V gave up 4 bases and J gave up 0 bases, with 17 bases separating them. The germline V gene has CDR1 SGDLS and CDR2 YYNGEE. The CDR3, as DNA: TGTGCCAGCAGCCCTGAGGACCACTGGAGCTCCTACGAGCAGTACTTC. Translating it yields CASSPEDHWSSYEQYF.